This T cell receptor (beta chain) originates from a study of synovial regulatory T cells in juvenile arthritis. The data were produced by immunoSEQ multiplex PCR, yet TCRdb's version contains in-frame clones alone and is incomplete. The sample's table shows roughly 9,800 clones. The study's findings and limits: TCR diversity was lower in inflammation-associated blood Treg cells than in other blood Treg cells.

Germline CDR1 reads ENHRY; CDR2 reads SYGVKD. This CDR3 is 16 amino acids long. The DNA sequence is not available. Concerning this clone itself: The antigen remains unidentified.

The V and J genes are TRBV10-3 and TRBJ1-2; TCRdb indicates TRBD1, and absent DNA this call remains unverified. This sequence was found in a donor between 2 and 29 years old with juvenile idiopathic arthritis. The sequencing sample was made of Treg cells from blood. The sample's subset: remaining (HLA-DR-negative) circulating blood Treg cells. The CDR3 sequence: CAISPIRTANNYGYTF.